These 18 T cell receptor beta chains came from one sample sequenced in a study of OX40 agonist ivuxolimab in advanced cancers. This table comes from immunoSEQ multiplex PCR, and its TCRdb copy is limited to in-frame clones, with some not included. The sample carries 65,000 to 85,000 clones, roughly nine tenths recorded once. Sequenced material: CD4+ or CD8+ T cells sorted from blood, taken in a trial of the OX40 agonist ivuxolimab. The receptors were sampled from an adult with an advanced solid tumor such as melanoma, head and neck, liver or kidney cancer.

This clone was counted between two and nine times. The chain carries TRBV2 and TRBJ1-4; D perhaps matches TRBD1 (5 bases). The CDR3 runs to 18 residues. Per the germline V gene, CDR1 is SNHLY and CDR2 is FYNNEI. Trimming cost V 4 bases and J 5 bases, with 23 bases left between them. The CDR3 spells CASSGDRGLLHINEKLFF. CDR3 DNA: TGTGCCAGCAGTGGGGACCGGGGCTTACTCCACATAAATGAAAAACTGTTTTTT.

The chain employs TRBV28 and TRBJ2-7; D uncertain. There are 14 residues in the CDR3. Per germline, CDR1 MDHEN and CDR2 SYDVKM. Trimming pared 6 bases from V and 2 bases from J, leaving 14 bases between. The CDR3 nucleotides are TGTGCCAGCAGCCTTTTCGGGTCAACCTACGAGCAGTACTTC. Translating it yields CASSLFGSTYEQYF.

V usage is TRBV2 and J usage is TRBJ1-5, with 10 bases identical to TRBD1. V was clipped by 6 bases and J by 0 bases; unmatched bases: 2. This CDR3 is 15 amino acids long. CDR1 SNHLY and CDR2 FYNNEI come from the germline V gene. CDR3 nucleotides: TGTGCCAGCAGGGGACAGGGGTATAGCAATCAGCCCCAGCATTTT. It translates to CASRGQGYSNQPQHF. Based on the CDR3 plus reference TRBV2 and TRBJ1-5, the full variable domain is EPEVTQTPSHQVTQMGQEVILRCVPISNHLYFYWYRQILGQKVEFLVSFYNNEISEKSEIFDDQFSVERPDGSNFTLKIRSTKLEDSAMYFCASRGQGYSNQPQHFGDGTRLSIL.

This chain joins TRBV5-1 and TRBJ1-2, with 7 bases aligning to TRBD1. The V gene end was trimmed by 4 bases and the J gene end by 1 base; junction bases not matched to a gene: 10. Germline V lookup: CDR1 SGHRS, CDR2 YFSETQ. This CDR3 is 16 amino acids long. The CDR3 DNA is TGCGCCAGCAGCCGCGACAGGGTTGAGAATAACTATGGCTACACCTTC. This codes for CASSRDRVENNYGYTF. Looking up the rest from reference TRBV5-1 and TRBJ1-2 gives the full variable domain: KAGVTQTPRYLIKTRGQQVTLSCSPISGHRSVSWYQQTPGQGLQFLFEYFSETQRNKGNFPGRFSGRQFSNSRSEMNVSTLELGDSALYLCASSRDRVENNYGYTFGSGTRLTVV.

J is TRBJ1-1 and V is TRBV19; 8 bases agree with TRBD1. Germline V gene sequence: CDR1 LNHDA, CDR2 SQIVND (reference sequence). J gave up 0 bases and V 6 bases, and 3 bases lay outside the gene matches. There are 14 residues in the CDR3. The CDR3 region is CASRGGQVNTEAFF. CDR3 DNA sequence: TGTGCCAGTAGGGGGGGACAGGTGAACACTGAAGCTTTCTTT.

This clone has more than one count but fewer than ten. CDR3 protein: CASSPTGNRNSPLHF. The CDR3 region has the DNA TGTGCCAGCAGCCCGACAGGGAATAGGAATTCACCCCTCCACTTT. This chain links TRBV7-9 with TRBJ1-6; TRBD1 matches at 7 bases. Trimming removed 5 bases from V and 7 bases from J; junction bases left unmatched: 8. CDR1 is SEHNR, CDR2 FQNEAQ, per germline (reference sequence). The CDR3 is 15 amino acids.

This chain joins TRBV4-1 and TRBJ1-2; maybe TRBD1 (5 bases). CDR3 length equals 15 residues. Trimming shortened V by 4 bases and J by 3 bases, and 15 bases separated the two germline ends. Looked up from germline, CDR1 is MGHRA and CDR2 is YSYEKL. The CDR3 DNA reads as TGCGCCAGCAGCCCGCGTGCCCGGGGCTACTATGGCTACACCTTC. Amino acid sequence: CASSPRARGYYGYTF.

This sequence joins TRBV5-4 and TRBJ1-2; D remains ambiguous. V lost 2 bases, J lost 2 bases, and 4 bases lay in between. The CDR3 has 12 residues. Germline lookup yields CDR1 SGHNT and CDR2 YYREEE (reference sequence). Written as DNA, the CDR3 is TGTGCCAGCAGCTTAGGAAACTATGGCTACACCTTC. Translated, it gives CASSLGNYGYTF.

V gene TRBV28 combines with J gene TRBJ1-2, with 9 bases fitting TRBD1. With 2 bases clipped from V and 0 bases from J, the junction kept 4 bases outside the gene matches. CDR1 and CDR2 (germline): MDHEN, SYDVKM. The CDR3 is 16 residues long. CDR3 in amino acids: CASSLVRQGANYGYTF. The CDR3 coding sequence is TGTGCCAGCAGTTTAGTACGACAGGGGGCTAACTATGGCTACACCTTC.

The rearrangement joins TRBV28 to TRBJ2-1; D not resolved. CDR1 is MDHEN and CDR2 is SYDVKM in the germline V gene. Deletions cut 7 bases from V and 7 bases from J, with 11 bases between. This CDR3 is built from 12 residues. DNA of the CDR3: TGTGCCAGCACGCGTGGGCGAAATGAGCAGTTCTTC. Its protein product is CASTRGRNEQFF.

The rearrangement links TRBV28 to TRBJ2-7; D might be TRBD1 (6 bases). Between the trimmed V and J ends, which lost 6 bases and 1 base, there was a span of 16 bases. This CDR3 is built from 15 residues. Per the germline V gene, CDR1 is MDHEN and CDR2 is SYDVKM. CDR3 region: CASSLLGAGSYEQYF. CDR3 DNA sequence: TGTGCCAGCAGCCTCCTGGGGGCAGGTTCCTACGAGCAGTACTTC.

The chain couples TRBV29-1 to TRBJ2-7; D remains unclear. Germline V CDR1 and CDR2: SQVTM, ANQGSEA. The CDR3 is 11 amino acids. Trimming cost V 5 bases and J 0 bases, with 5 bases left between them. The CDR3 DNA sequence: TGCAGCGTTCGGCTCTCCTACGAGCAGTACTTC. It translates to CSVRLSYEQYF.

The chain is built from TRBV19 and TRBJ2-5; D call uncertain. The CDR3 runs 13 residues. Trimming took 3 bases from V and 3 from J, leaving 8 bases between them. From germline, CDR1 is LNHDA and CDR2 SQIVND (reference sequence). The CDR3 spells CASSMIREETQYF. The CDR3 DNA is TGTGCCAGTAGTATGATAAGGGAAGAGACCCAGTACTTC.

This chain uses TRBV5-1 with TRBJ2-3, with 9 bases aligning to TRBD2. The CDR3 is 18 amino acids. The germline V gene has CDR1 SGHRS and CDR2 YFSETQ. Trimming removed 2 bases from V and 4 bases from J; junction bases left unmatched: 14. The CDR3 region is CASSFLGASGDSADTQYF. The CDR3 DNA sequence: TGCGCCAGCAGCTTTTTAGGAGCTAGCGGGGATAGTGCAGATACGCAGTATTTT.

The chain uses TRBV28 and TRBJ1-1, with TRBD1 as a possible D gene (5 bases). CDR1 and CDR2 (germline): MDHEN, SYDVKM. V was trimmed by 7 bases and J by 4 bases, leaving 19 bases between them. This CDR3 has 15 amino acids. The CDR3 protein is CASTKGRGPATEAFF. For the CDR3, the DNA is TGTGCCAGCACCAAAGGACGGGGCCCGGCCACTGAAGCTTTCTTT.

The chain carries TRBV7-2 and TRBJ2-5, with a possible D match to TRBD2 (6 bases). The CDR3 is 17 residues long. Trimming cost V 1 base and J 2 bases, with 17 bases left between them. CDR1 is SGHTA, CDR2 FQGNSA, per germline. In DNA form, the CDR3 reads TGTGCCAGCAGCTTAGGACGATCGGGAGTAGGTCAAGAGACCCAGTACTTC. Its translation is CASSLGRSGVGQETQYF.

In this sample, this clone turned up a few times. The genes are TRBV7-9 and TRBJ1-4; 12 positions agree with TRBD1. V lost 1 base, J lost 7 bases, and 10 bases stayed unmatched. The V gene's germline CDR1 is SEHNR and CDR2 FQNEAQ (reference sequence). This CDR3 contains 18 residues. For the CDR3, the DNA is TGTGCCAGCAGCTTAGGCCGGGGACAGGGGGCGCAGAGTGAAAAACTGTTTTTT. It specifies CASSLGRGQGAQSEKLFF.

The chain joins TRBV29-1 to TRBJ2-5, with no clear D. The V and J ends lost 2 bases and 7 bases respectively, with 11 bases between them. CDR1 SQVTM and CDR2 ANQGSEA come from the germline V gene. The CDR3 has 12 amino acids. The CDR3 spells CSVETLAGTQYF. The CDR3 DNA reads TGCAGCGTTGAAACATTAGCTGGGACCCAGTACTTC.